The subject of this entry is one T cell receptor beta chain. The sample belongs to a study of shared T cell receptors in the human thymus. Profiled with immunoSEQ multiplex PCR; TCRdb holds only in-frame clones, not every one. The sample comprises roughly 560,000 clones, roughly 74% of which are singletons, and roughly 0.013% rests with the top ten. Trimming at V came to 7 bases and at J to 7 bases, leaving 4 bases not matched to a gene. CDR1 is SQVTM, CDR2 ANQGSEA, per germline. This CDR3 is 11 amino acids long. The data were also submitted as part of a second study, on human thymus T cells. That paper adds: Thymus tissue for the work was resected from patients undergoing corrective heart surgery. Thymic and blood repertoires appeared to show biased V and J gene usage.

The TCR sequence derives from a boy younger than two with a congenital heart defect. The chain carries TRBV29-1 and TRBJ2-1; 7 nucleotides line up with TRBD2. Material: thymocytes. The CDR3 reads CSGGGENEQFF. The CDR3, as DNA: TGCAGCGGGGGAGGGGAAAATGAGCAGTTCTTC.